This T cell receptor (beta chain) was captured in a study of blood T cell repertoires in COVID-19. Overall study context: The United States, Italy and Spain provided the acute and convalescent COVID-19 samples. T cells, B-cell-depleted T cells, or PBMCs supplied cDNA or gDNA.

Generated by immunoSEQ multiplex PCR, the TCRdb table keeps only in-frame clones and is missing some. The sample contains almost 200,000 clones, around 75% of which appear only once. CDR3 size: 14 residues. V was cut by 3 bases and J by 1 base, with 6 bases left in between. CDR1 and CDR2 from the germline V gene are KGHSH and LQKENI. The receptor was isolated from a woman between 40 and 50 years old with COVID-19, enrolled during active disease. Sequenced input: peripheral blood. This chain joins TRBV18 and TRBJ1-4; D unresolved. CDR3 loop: CASSPRQTNEKLFF. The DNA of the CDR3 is TGTGCCAGCTCACCGCGGCAAACTAATGAAAAACTGTTTTTT.